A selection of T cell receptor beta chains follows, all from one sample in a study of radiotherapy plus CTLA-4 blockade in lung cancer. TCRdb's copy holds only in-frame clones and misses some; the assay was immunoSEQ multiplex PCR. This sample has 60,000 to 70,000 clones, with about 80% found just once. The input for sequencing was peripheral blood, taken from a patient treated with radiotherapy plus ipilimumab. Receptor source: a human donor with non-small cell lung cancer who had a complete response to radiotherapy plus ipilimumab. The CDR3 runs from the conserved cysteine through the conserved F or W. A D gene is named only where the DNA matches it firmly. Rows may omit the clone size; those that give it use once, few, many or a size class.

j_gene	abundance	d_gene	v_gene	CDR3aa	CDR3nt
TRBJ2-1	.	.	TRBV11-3	CASSLVGTSDNEQFF	TGTGCCAGCAGCTTAGTGGGGACCAGCGACAATGAGCAGTTCTTC
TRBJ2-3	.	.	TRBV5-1	CASSLGDPGTDTQYF	TGCGCCAGCAGCTTGGGGGACCCAGGCACAGATACGCAGTATTTT
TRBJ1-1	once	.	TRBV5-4	CASSGGAIRTEAFF	TGTGCCAGCAGCGGGGGGGCCATAAGGACTGAAGCTTTCTTT
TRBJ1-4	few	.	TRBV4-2	CASSQEPQASEKLFF	TGTGCCAGCAGCCAAGAGCCACAAGCAAGTGAAAAACTGTTTTTT
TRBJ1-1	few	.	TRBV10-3	CAISGQRNTEAFF	TGTGCCATCAGTGGACAGAGGAACACTGAAGCTTTCTTT
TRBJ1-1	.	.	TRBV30	CAWSVSMGTEAFF	TGTGCCTGGAGTGTATCAATGGGGACTGAAGCTTTCTTT
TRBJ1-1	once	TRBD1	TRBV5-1	CASSRGSGQGDTEAFF	TGCGCCAGCAGCCGGGGATCGGGACAGGGGGACACTGAAGCTTTCTTT
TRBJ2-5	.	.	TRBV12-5	CASGFLQPETQYF	TGTGCTAGTGGTTTTCTACAGCCCGAGACCCAGTACTTC
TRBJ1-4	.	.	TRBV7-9	CASSYYGRQPNEKLFF	TGTGCCAGCAGTTATTATGGAAGACAGCCCAATGAAAAACTGTTTTTT
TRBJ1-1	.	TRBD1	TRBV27	CASSLYDRGGTEAFF	TGTGCCAGCAGTTTATATGACAGGGGGGGGACTGAAGCTTTCTTT
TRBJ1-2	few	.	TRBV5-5	CASSLPNYGYTF	TGTGCCAGCAGCTTACCTAACTATGGCTACACCTTC
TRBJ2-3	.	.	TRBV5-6	CATAPRMADTQYF	TGTGCCACTGCCCCCAGAATGGCAGATACGCAGTATTTT
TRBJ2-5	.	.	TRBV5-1	CASSWGGMETQYF	TGCGCCAGCAGCTGGGGTGGAATGGAGACCCAGTACTTC
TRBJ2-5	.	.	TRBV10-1	CASSEGSQGETQYF	TGCGCCAGCAGTGAGGGTTCACAAGGGGAGACCCAGTACTTC
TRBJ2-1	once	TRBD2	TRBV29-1	CSSPAGGLGEQFF	TGCAGCTCACCAGCGGGGGGACTGGGTGAGCAGTTCTTC
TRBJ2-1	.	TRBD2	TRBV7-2	CASTLGGTSGRAVFF	TGTGCCAGCACCTTAGGGGGGACTAGCGGGAGGGCCGTGTTCTTC
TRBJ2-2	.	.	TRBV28	CASRTGQRDTGELFF	TGTGCCAGCAGAACTGGACAGCGAGACACCGGGGAGCTGTTTTTT
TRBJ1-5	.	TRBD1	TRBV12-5	CASGLSDRGAQPQHF	TGTGCTAGTGGACTATCGGACAGGGGGGCGCAGCCCCAGCATTTT
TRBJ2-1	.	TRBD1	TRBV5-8	CASSLSGTGGGSGFF	TGTGCCAGCAGCTTGTCCGGGACAGGGGGCGGTTCGGGGTTCTTC
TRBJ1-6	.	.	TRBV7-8	CASSLAEGGNSPLHF	TGTGCCAGCAGCTTAGCGGAGGGAGGGAATTCACCCCTCCACTTT
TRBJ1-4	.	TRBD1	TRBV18	CASSPSGQGGLNEKLFF	TGTGCCAGCTCACCAAGTGGACAGGGGGGCCTCAATGAAAAACTGTTTTTT
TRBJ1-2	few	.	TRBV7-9	CASSRVQRWGGYTF	TGTGCCAGCAGCCGAGTACAGCGTTGGGGTGGCTACACCTTC
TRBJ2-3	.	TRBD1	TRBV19	CASSLAGTGNTDTQYF	TGTGCCAGTAGTTTAGCCGGGACAGGCAACACAGATACGCAGTATTTT
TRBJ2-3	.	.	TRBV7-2	CASTPTGGAADTQYF	TGTGCCAGCACTCCTACGGGCGGGGCGGCAGATACGCAGTATTTT
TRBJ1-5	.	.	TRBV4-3	CASSQSREGNQPQHF	TGCGCCAGCAGCCAGTCAAGGGAGGGCAATCAGCCCCAGCATTTT
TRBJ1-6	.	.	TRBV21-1	CASRQCIATHTHNSPLHF	TGTGCCAGCAGACAATGTATAGCTACACATACACATAATTCACCCCTCCACTTT
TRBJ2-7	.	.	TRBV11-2	CASSLTSRTGLAPYEQYF	TGTGCCAGCAGCTTAACCTCCAGAACGGGGCTCGCCCCCTACGAGCAGTACTTC
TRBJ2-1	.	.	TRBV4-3	CASSQDWRRAVFF	TGCGCCAGCAGCCAAGATTGGAGGAGGGCGGTGTTCTTC
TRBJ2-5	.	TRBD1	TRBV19	CASSGQGGETQYF	TGTGCCAGTAGTGGACAGGGGGGCGAGACCCAGTACTTC
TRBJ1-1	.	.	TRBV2	CASSMEGGFEREAFF	TGTGCCAGCAGTATGGAAGGGGGGTTCGAAAGGGAAGCTTTCTTT
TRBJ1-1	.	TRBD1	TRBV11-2	CASSLGRRDRHSEAFF	TGTGCCAGCAGCTTAGGTCGTAGGGACAGGCATTCTGAAGCTTTCTTT
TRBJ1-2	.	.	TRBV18	CASSPGGGYGYTF	TGTGCCAGCTCACCAGGGGGTGGATATGGCTACACCTTC
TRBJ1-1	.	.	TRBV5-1	CASSKLGDTEAFF	TGCGCCAGCAGCAAACTTGGGGACACTGAAGCTTTCTTT
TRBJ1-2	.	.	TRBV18	CASSTPLTGNYGYTF	TGTGCCAGCTCAACACCATTAACAGGGAACTATGGCTACACCTTC
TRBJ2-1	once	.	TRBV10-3	CAISKPEAGANLYNEQFF	TGTGCCATCAGCAAACCAGAGGCGGGGGCGAACCTATACAATGAGCAGTTCTTC
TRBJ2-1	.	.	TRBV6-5	CASSLSGSSYNEQFF	TGTGCCAGCAGTCTCAGCGGAAGCTCCTACAATGAGCAGTTCTTC
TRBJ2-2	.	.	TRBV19	CASSMGGELFF	TGTGCCAGTAGTATGGGGGGGGAGCTGTTTTTT
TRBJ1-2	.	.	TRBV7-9	CASSTEVYGYTF	TGTGCCAGCAGCACCGAGGTGTATGGCTACACCTTC
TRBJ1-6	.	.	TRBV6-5	CASTRDNRNSPLHF	TGTGCCAGCACTCGGGACAACAGGAATTCACCCCTCCACTTT
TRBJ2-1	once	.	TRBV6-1	CASKGPSYNEQFF	TGTGCCAGCAAGGGCCCCTCCTACAATGAGCAGTTCTTC
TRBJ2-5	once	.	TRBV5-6	CASSLPLRGLQETQYF	TGTGCCAGCAGCTTGCCCCTGCGAGGACTCCAAGAGACCCAGTACTTC
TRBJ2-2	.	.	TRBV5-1	CASSLEAGELFF	TGCGCCAGCAGCTTGGAGGCCGGGGAGCTGTTTTTT